Listed below are T cell receptor beta chains from one sample, sequenced in a study of T-cell memory formation after mild COVID-19. Each CDR3 protein is one row after TCRdb ran MiXCR on the 5' RACE reads. The sample consists of about 150,000 distinct CDR3 sequences, around 21% of them appearing once. The sequenced sample consisted of PBMCs or a T cell subset sorted from them (not recorded which). Receptor source: an adult woman who had mild COVID-19 (a few samples of this study predate the infection). Cell type and time point are not known. Each CDR3 is given with its conserved first and last residue. A D gene is named only where the DNA matches it firmly. Clone size appears in some rows only: once, few, many, or a class for an expanded clone.

clone size: few
D gene: -
J gene: TRBJ2-6
V gene: TRBV6-5
CDR3 protein: CASNLISGANVLTF
CDR3 DNA: TGTGCCAGCAACCTTATTTCTGGGGCCAACGTCCTGACTTTC

clone size: -
D gene: -
J gene: TRBJ1-4
V gene: TRBV4-1
CDR3 protein: CASSQERGTEGVKKLFF
CDR3 DNA: TGCGCCAGCAGCCAAGAGCGAGGGACGGAAGGCGTTAAAAAACTGTTTTTT

clone size: -
D gene: TRBD2
J gene: TRBJ2-1
V gene: TRBV5-1
CDR3 protein: CASSLAPAGGNNEQFF
CDR3 DNA: TGCGCCAGCAGCTTGGCTCCAGCGGGGGGTAACAATGAGCAGTTCTTC

clone size: -
D gene: TRBD2
J gene: TRBJ2-7
V gene: TRBV30
CDR3 protein: CASSRRESEQYF
CDR3 DNA: TGTGCCTCCTCGCGGCGGGAGAGCGAGCAGTACTTC

clone size: -
D gene: -
J gene: TRBJ1-1
V gene: TRBV24-1
CDR3 protein: CATSSRDQAFF
CDR3 DNA: TGTGCCACCAGTTCGCGGGATCAAGCTTTCTTT

clone size: few
D gene: TRBD1
J gene: TRBJ1-5
V gene: TRBV30
CDR3 protein: CAWSRTGNDPQHF
CDR3 DNA: TGTGCCTGGAGTCGGACAGGGAACGATCCCCAGCATTTT

clone size: few
D gene: -
J gene: TRBJ2-7
V gene: TRBV11-2
CDR3 protein: CASSLLGGTSSYEQYF
CDR3 DNA: TGTGCCAGCAGCTTATTAGGCGGAACCAGCTCCTACGAGCAGTACTTC

clone size: few
D gene: TRBD2
J gene: TRBJ2-1
V gene: TRBV29-1
CDR3 protein: CSLWGGFYNEQFF
CDR3 DNA: TGCAGCCTCTGGGGGGGATTCTACAATGAGCAGTTCTTC

clone size: few
D gene: TRBD1
J gene: TRBJ1-5
V gene: TRBV20-1
CDR3 protein: CSAREQGATQPQHF
CDR3 DNA: TGCAGTGCTAGAGAACAGGGGGCAACTCAGCCCCAGCATTTT

clone size: -
D gene: TRBD1
J gene: TRBJ1-2
V gene: TRBV10-3
CDR3 protein: CAISSQGTSTNYGYTF
CDR3 DNA: TGTGCCATCAGCTCACAGGGGACGTCCACTAACTATGGCTACACCTTC

clone size: -
D gene: -
J gene: TRBJ2-1
V gene: TRBV4-2
CDR3 protein: CASSHHSGDSYNEQFF
CDR3 DNA: TGTGCCAGCAGCCATCACTCGGGAGATTCCTACAATGAGCAGTTCTTC